These 9 T cell receptor beta chains came from one sample sequenced in a study of blood T cell repertoires in COVID-19. Generated by immunoSEQ multiplex PCR, the TCRdb table keeps only in-frame clones and is missing some. Altogether approximately 100,000 clones are present, about 80% being singletons, with the ten largest covering approximately 11%. Sequencing input: peripheral blood. The receptor source for this set is a man between 65 and 85 years old with active or convalescent COVID-19.

The chain carries TRBV6-1 and TRBJ2-3, with 7 bases aligning to TRBD1. CDR1 and CDR2 (germline): MNHNS, SASEGT. The CDR3 loop spans 13 amino acids. V lost 3 bases, J lost 4 bases, and 1 base stayed unmatched. CDR3: CASSDQGADTQYF. CDR3 sequence (DNA): TGTGCCAGCAGTGATCAGGGGGCAGATACGCAGTATTTT.

This clone appeared a few times. The chain combines TRBV10-1 with TRBJ2-7, with D uncertain. V gave up 0 bases and J gave up 3 bases, with 3 bases separating them. The CDR3 has 12 residues. Germline lookup yields CDR1 WNHNN and CDR2 SYGVQD (reference sequence). For the CDR3, the DNA is TGCGCCAGCAGTGAGTCCCTCTACGAGCAGTACTTC. This gives the protein CASSESLYEQYF.

This chain uses TRBV30 with TRBJ1-2; 7 bases align to TRBD1. Germline V gives CDR1 GTSNPN, CDR2 SVGIG (reference sequence). V gave up 0 bases and J gave up 4 bases; unmatched junction bases: 5. The length of the CDR3 is 14 residues. This CDR3 is CAWSVGQGVYGYTF. In nucleotides, the CDR3 is TGTGCCTGGAGTGTCGGGCAGGGGGTCTATGGCTACACCTTC. The entire variable domain, with the rest obtained from reference TRBV30 and TRBJ1-2, is as follows: SQTIHQWPATLVQPVGSPLSLECTVEGTSNPNLYWYRQAAGRGLQLLFYSVGIGQISSEVPQNLSASRPQDRQFILSSKKLLLSDSGFYLCAWSVGQGVYGYTFGSGTRLTVV.

The chain joins TRBV5-6 to TRBJ1-4; D is unresolved. Germline V gene sequence: CDR1 SGHDT, CDR2 YYEEEE. V was shortened by 4 bases and J by 5 bases, with 15 bases between the two germline ends. The CDR3 spans 15 residues. This CDR3 is CASSTREIPNEKLFF. CDR3 bases: TGTGCCAGCAGCACCCGGGAGATTCCCAATGAAAAACTGTTTTTT.

This chain links TRBV5-5 with TRBJ1-1; D gene unclear. V was trimmed by 7 bases and J by 0 bases, leaving 13 bases between them. CDR1 is SGHKS, CDR2 YYEKEE, per germline (reference sequence). The CDR3 sequence is 14 residues long. CDR3 DNA sequence: TGTGCCAGCGCATCATGGCAGATGAACACTGAAGCTTTCTTT. It yields the protein CASASWQMNTEAFF.

The rearrangement uses TRBV27 and TRBJ2-1; 7 nucleotides agree with TRBD1. The germline gives CDR1 MNHEY, CDR2 SMNVEV (reference sequence). V shed 7 bases and J 0 bases; nucleotides not matched to a gene: 12. The CDR3 sequence is 17 residues long. The CDR3 loop reads CASTPMGQRISYNEQFF. DNA for the CDR3: TGTGCCAGCACCCCCATGGGACAGAGGATCTCCTACAATGAGCAGTTCTTC.

The V gene is TRBV6-6, the J gene TRBJ1-1; 7 bases are a match to TRBD1. The ends lost 7 bases at V and 3 bases at J; junction bases unmatched: 11. This CDR3 is built from 15 residues. Looked up from germline, CDR1 is MNHNY and CDR2 is SVGAGI (reference sequence). CDR3 nucleotide sequence: TGTGCCAGCACGGGGATCGATACAGGGGACACTGAAGCTTTCTTT. It yields the protein CASTGIDTGDTEAFF.

The chain has TRBV2 and TRBJ1-5; D not resolved. V was shortened by 7 bases and J by 0 bases, with 7 bases between the two germline ends. CDR1 and CDR2 (germline): SNHLY, FYNNEI. The length of the CDR3 is 13 residues. DNA of the CDR3: TGTGCCAGCACCACCTATAGCAATCAGCCCCAGCATTTT. Its protein is CASTTYSNQPQHF.

The V gene is TRBV11-2, the J gene TRBJ1-6; D gene uncertain. With 1 base removed from V and 5 bases from J, the gap between germline ends came to 9 bases. CDR3 length equals 15 residues. Per the germline V gene, CDR1 is SGHAT and CDR2 is FQNNGV. The CDR3 bases are TGTGCCAGCAGCTTAGTGGGCCGAAATAATTCACCCCTCCACTTT. Translation gives CASSLVGRNNSPLHF. The full variable domain, rest sourced from reference TRBV11-2 and TRBJ1-6, is EAGVAQSPRYKIIEKRQSVAFWCNPISGHATLYWYQQILGQGPKLLIQFQNNGVVDDSQLPKDRFSAERLKGVDSTLKIQPAKLEDSAVYLCASSLVGRNNSPLHFGNGTRLTVT.